This T cell receptor (beta chain) derives from a study of T cell clonotyping in hematopoietic cell transplantation. General study points: Broader posttransplant TCR repertoire diversity was predicted by graft donor and pretransplant recipient Inverse Simpson Index values. Recipient TCR diversity dropped after transplant; expanded clonotypes rose from day 30 to 180. CD4 and CD8 repertoire contributions could not be separated without sorting. At the given depth, recipient repertoires were over 97% de novo clonotypes.

Here immunoSEQ multiplex PCR was the method, and the copy in TCRdb shows in-frame clones only, minus some. In the table there are about 2,200 clones, approximately 92% of which are singletons. In regard to this clone: Antigen specificity is unknown.

Trimming stripped 1 base from V and 9 bases from J, with 17 bases between. The length of the CDR3 is 14 residues. Per germline, CDR1 GTSNPN and CDR2 SVGIG (reference sequence). The sequencing input was peripheral blood mononuclear cells. The V gene is TRBV30, the J gene TRBJ2-3, with D perhaps assigned TRBD1 or TRBD2 (5 bases each). The clonotype comes from a man aged 35 to 55 in good health. Some clones in this sample may be carry-over from other donors' samples. The CDR3 loop reads CAWSEGRAQGTQYF. The CDR3 bases are TGTGCCTGGAGTGAGGGGCGGGCACAAGGGACGCAGTATTTT. Full variable domain (outside the CDR3, taken from reference TRBV30 and TRBJ2-3): SQTIHQWPATLVQPVGSPLSLECTVEGTSNPNLYWYRQAAGRGLQLLFYSVGIGQISSEVPQNLSASRPQDRQFILSSKKLLLSDSGFYLCAWSEGRAQGTQYFGPGTRLTVL.